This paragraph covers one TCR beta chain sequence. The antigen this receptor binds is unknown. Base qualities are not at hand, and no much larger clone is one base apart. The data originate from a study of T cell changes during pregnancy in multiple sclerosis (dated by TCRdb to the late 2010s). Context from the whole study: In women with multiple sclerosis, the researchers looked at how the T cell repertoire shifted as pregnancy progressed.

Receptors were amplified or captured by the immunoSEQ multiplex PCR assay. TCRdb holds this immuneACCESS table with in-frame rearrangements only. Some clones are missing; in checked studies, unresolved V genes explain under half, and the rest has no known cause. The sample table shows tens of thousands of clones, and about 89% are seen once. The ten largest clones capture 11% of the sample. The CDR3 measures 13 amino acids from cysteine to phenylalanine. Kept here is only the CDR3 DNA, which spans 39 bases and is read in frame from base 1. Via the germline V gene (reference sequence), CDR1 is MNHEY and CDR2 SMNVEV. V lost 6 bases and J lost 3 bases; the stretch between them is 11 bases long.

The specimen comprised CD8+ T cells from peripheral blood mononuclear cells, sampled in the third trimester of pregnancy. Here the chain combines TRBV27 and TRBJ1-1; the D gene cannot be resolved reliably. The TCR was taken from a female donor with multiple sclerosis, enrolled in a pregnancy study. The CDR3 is CASSTPGDTEAFF. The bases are TGTGCCAGCAGCACCCCCGGGGACACTGAAGCTTTCTTT.